This T cell receptor (beta chain) is drawn from a study of cytomegalovirus exposure and HLA in healthy donors. This clone was observed once. Repertoires were generated with immunoSEQ multiplex PCR, while TCRdb's copy carries only in-frame clones and drops some. The data show tens of thousands of clones, about four fifths seen once. The sequencing sample was made of PBMCs. The origin of this receptor is a young woman in good health and CMV-seropositive.

The CDR3 sequence: CSVEDDRAYEQYF. CDR3 coding DNA: TGCAGCGTTGAAGATGACAGAGCCTACGAGCAGTACTTC. V is TRBV29-1 and J is TRBJ2-7; D perhaps matches TRBD1 (5 bases). The CDR3 is made up of 13 amino acids. Germline V gives CDR1 SQVTM, CDR2 ANQGSEA. Trimming took off 0 bases at V and 2 bases at J, with 8 bases between the two ends.